This T cell receptor (beta chain) stems from a study of T cells in Graves' hyperthyroidism and ophthalmopathy. CDR1 and CDR2 from the germline V gene are SNHLY and FYNNEI. V dropped 4 bases and J dropped 2 bases, with 6 bases sitting between them. The CDR3 contains 13 residues. Exclusion of a patient resulted from uncontrolled infection, other autoimmune disease, pregnancy or lactation. The TCR beta CDR3 regions underwent amplification using RNA transcripts as the source. The primer set for the first-round RT-PCR of the TCR CDR3 was HTBI. TCRdb reprocessed the multiplex PCR reads via MiXCR and lists one record per CDR3 protein. The table includes around 350,000 distinct CDR3 sequences, 19% detected once. Study findings and constraints: The model anticipated ophthalmopathy a median approximately 6.7 months pre-onset.

This clonotype has at least ten counts. Its antigen is not known. V usage is TRBV2 and J usage is TRBJ1-5; D is undetermined. The sequence derives from a young woman with Graves' hyperthyroidism. Sequenced: blood. CDR3 sequence: CASSVQRNQPQHF. The CDR3 bases are TGTGCCAGCAGTGTCCAGCGCAATCAGCCCCAGCATTTT.